The clone carrying this T cell receptor beta chain has ten or more counts. What it binds is unknown. What was amplified from RNA transcripts were TCR beta CDR3 regions. RT-PCR in the first round (using the HTBI primer set) targeted the TCR CDR3. TCRdb used MiXCR to reprocess the multiplex PCR reads, holding one entry per CDR3 protein. The top ten hold less than 15% of the sample, which has fewer than 550,000 distinct CDR3 sequences, 15% to 17% seen once. The data derive from a study of T cells in Graves' hyperthyroidism and ophthalmopathy. Study-wide results and caveats: Clonotypes that were expanded in thyroid above 0.001 mostly appeared in blood too.

CDR3 length equals 14 residues. With V trimmed by 1 base and J by 6 bases, 2 bases remained unmatched. Germline assignment: CDR1 SNHLY and CDR2 FYNNEI. Input material: blood. The rearrangement links TRBV2 to TRBJ2-1; 8 bases agree with TRBD1. This sequence was found in a woman between 18 and 30 years old with Graves' hyperthyroidism. In DNA, the CDR3 is TGTGCCAGCAGTGAAGACAGGGGGAGCAATGAGCAGTTCTTC. The encoded protein is CASSEDRGSNEQFF. The variable domain in full, with the rest retrieved from reference TRBV2 and TRBJ2-1, is EPEVTQTPSHQVTQMGQEVILRCVPISNHLYFYWYRQILGQKVEFLVSFYNNEISEKSEIFDDQFSVERPDGSNFTLKIRSTKLEDSAMYFCASSEDRGSNEQFFGPGTRLTVL.